This passage covers 14 T cell receptor beta chains from one sample sequenced in a study of blood T cell repertoires in COVID-19. The data were produced by immunoSEQ multiplex PCR, yet TCRdb's version contains in-frame clones alone and is incomplete. The sample has under 200,000 clones, around 80% seen once. The source material was PBMCs or T cells enriched from blood (not recorded which). The receptors were sampled from a woman between 50 and 59 years old in a cohort exposed to, infected with or recovered from COVID-19 (not recorded which).

The CDR3 here is CASSIFGSGRGYNEQFF. The CDR3 DNA follows: TGTGCCAGTAGTATCTTTGGTAGCGGGAGGGGGTACAATGAGCAGTTCTTC. The chain uses TRBV19 and TRBJ2-1; 11 bases line up with TRBD2. V lost 3 bases to trimming and J lost 4 bases; unmatched junction nucleotides: 8. The CDR3 has 17 amino acids. Germline-derived CDR1 and CDR2 are LNHDA and SQIVND (reference sequence).

V is TRBV7-2 and J is TRBJ2-7, with TRBD1 matching over 8 bases. Losses at the gene ends were 7 bases for V and 4 bases for J; bases not matched to a gene: 12. The V gene's germline CDR1 is SGHTA and CDR2 FQGNSA. The CDR3 totals 15 residues. The CDR3 sequence is CASTHGTGTLYEQYF. The CDR3, as DNA: TGTGCCAGCACCCATGGGACAGGAACCTTGTACGAGCAGTACTTC.

This rearrangement joins TRBV5-8 to TRBJ2-7; 11 nucleotides match TRBD1. CDR1 and CDR2 (germline): SGHTS, YDEGEE. Germline trimming cut 4 bases from V and 0 bases from J; bases unmatched to any gene: 12. This CDR3 comprises 18 residues. This CDR3 reads CASSTMRGQGAFSYEQYF. CDR3 nucleotide sequence: TGTGCCAGCAGCACGATGAGAGGACAGGGGGCCTTCTCCTACGAGCAGTACTTC.

This clone showed up just a few times. This chain uses TRBV29-1 with TRBJ2-1, with 11 bases that match TRBD1. The germline V gene has CDR1 SQVTM and CDR2 ANQGSEA. The V segment lost 0 bases and the J segment 7 bases; nucleotides outside the gene matches: 8. There are 16 residues in the CDR3. This chain's CDR3 is CSVEDLGDRGGNEQFF. CDR3 sequence (DNA): TGCAGCGTTGAAGATCTTGGGGACAGGGGGGGTAATGAGCAGTTCTTC.

The rearrangement links TRBV25-1 to TRBJ1-1; perhaps TRBD1 as D (5 bases). Germline values: CDR1 MGHDK, CDR2 SYGVNS. Between the trimmed V and J ends, which lost 0 bases and 8 bases, there was a span of 16 bases. The CDR3 loop spans 15 amino acids. CDR3 in DNA: TGTGCCAGCAGTGAATATATGGGGGGGTCCGCGGAAGCTTTCTTT. This sequence encodes CASSEYMGGSAEAFF.

This clone was seen only a few times. This chain uses TRBV2 with TRBJ2-1, with 11 bases lining up with TRBD2. CDR1 and CDR2 from the germline V gene are SNHLY and FYNNEI. Trimming took 10 bases from V and 4 from J; bases not matched to a gene: 6. CDR3 length: 14 amino acids. CDR3 amino acids: CATTGLAVYNEQFF. CDR3 sequence (DNA): TGTGCCACCACGGGACTAGCGGTTTACAATGAGCAGTTCTTC.

CDR3 DNA sequence: TGCGCCAGCAGCTTAGGAGGGAATAGCAATCAGCCCCAGCATTTT. Its translation is CASSLGGNSNQPQHF. The chain has TRBV5-1 and TRBJ1-5; D remains ambiguous. The CDR3 spans 15 residues. Germline assignment: CDR1 SGHRS and CDR2 YFSETQ. The germline V and J ends were trimmed by 2 bases and 0 bases, with 9 bases remaining between them.

This chain links TRBV4-2 with TRBJ1-6; 8 nucleotides agree with TRBD1. Trimming took 0 bases from V and 9 from J; bases not matched to a gene: 4. The CDR3 contains 15 residues. Germline V CDR1 and CDR2: LGHNA, YNFKEQ. The CDR3: CASSQEAGGSSPLHF. The CDR3 nucleotides are TGTGCCAGCAGCCAAGAGGCAGGGGGCAGTTCACCCCTCCACTTT.

This chain connects TRBV9 to TRBJ2-5, with a tentative D call TRBD1 (6 bases). The V gene's germline CDR1 is SGDLS and CDR2 YYNGEE. This CDR3 has 14 amino acids. With 4 bases removed from V and 5 bases from J, the gap between germline ends came to 15 bases. DNA of the CDR3: TGTGCCAGCAGCACCACCGAGGGGGTGGAGACCCAGTACTTC. It codes for CASSTTEGVETQYF. Using reference TRBV9 and TRBJ2-5 for the parts outside the CDR3, the full variable domain is DSGVTQTPKHLITATGQRVTLRCSPRSGDLSVYWYQQSLDQGLQFLIQYYNGEERAKGNILERFSAQQFPDLHSELNLSSLELGDSALYFCASSTTEGVETQYFGPGTRLLVL.

J is TRBJ2-2 and V is TRBV27, with 7 bases aligning to TRBD2. Germline values: CDR1 MNHEY, CDR2 SMNVEV (reference sequence). Trimming cost V 7 bases and J 5 bases; bases outside gene matches: 13. There are 16 residues in the CDR3. The DNA for the CDR3 is TGTGCCAGCATGGGGGGGTTCGGCATATTTACCGGGGAGCTGTTTTTT. Protein sequence: CASMGGFGIFTGELFF.

The rearrangement uses TRBV4-1 and TRBJ2-3, with TRBD2 matching over 7 bases. Losses at the gene ends were 1 base for V and 8 bases for J; bases not matched to a gene: 0. The germline V gene encodes CDR1 MGHRA and CDR2 YSYEKL. The CDR3 runs to 12 residues. The CDR3 is CASSQAGGTQYF. The CDR3 coding sequence is TGCGCCAGCAGCCAAGCGGGAGGTACGCAGTATTTT.

The gene calls are TRBV6-2 or TRBV6-3 and TRBJ1-6, with 10 bases that match TRBD1. V lost 5 bases, J lost 6 bases, and 4 bases stayed unmatched. The CDR3 is made up of 15 amino acids. Germline V gives CDR1 MNHEY, CDR2 SVGEGT. Here the CDR3 DNA reads TGTGCCAGCAGTCTCCGGGACAGGGGTAATTCACCCCTCCACTTT. Protein sequence: CASSLRDRGNSPLHF.

J is TRBJ2-1 and V is TRBV7-2; maybe TRBD2 (5 bases). Germline V lookup: CDR1 SGHTA, CDR2 FQGNSA. CDR3 size: 15 residues. V was pared by 4 bases and J by 2 bases, with 12 bases between. The CDR3 DNA follows: TGTGCCAGCAGCTCCACGGTGGGAGCCTACAATGAGCAGTTCTTC. Its translation is CASSSTVGAYNEQFF.

The J gene is TRBJ1-2, the V gene TRBV18; D not certain. Trimming removed 2 bases at V and 2 bases at J, with 12 bases between. There are 15 residues in the CDR3. Germline values: CDR1 KGHSH, CDR2 LQKENI. In nucleotides, the CDR3 is TGTGCCAGCTCACCAACAACGGGCGGGAACTATGGCTACACCTTC. It specifies CASSPTTGGNYGYTF.